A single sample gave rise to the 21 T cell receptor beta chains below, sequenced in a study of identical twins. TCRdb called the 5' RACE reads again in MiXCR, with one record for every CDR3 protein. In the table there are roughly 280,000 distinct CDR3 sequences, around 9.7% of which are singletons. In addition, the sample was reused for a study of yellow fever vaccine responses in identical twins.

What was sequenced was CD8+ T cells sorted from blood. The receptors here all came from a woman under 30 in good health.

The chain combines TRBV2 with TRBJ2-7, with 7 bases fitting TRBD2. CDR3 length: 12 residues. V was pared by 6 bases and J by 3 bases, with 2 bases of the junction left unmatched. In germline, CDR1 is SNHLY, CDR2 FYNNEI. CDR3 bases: TGTGCCAGCAGGGGGGACTACTACGAGCAGTACTTC. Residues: CASRGDYYEQYF.

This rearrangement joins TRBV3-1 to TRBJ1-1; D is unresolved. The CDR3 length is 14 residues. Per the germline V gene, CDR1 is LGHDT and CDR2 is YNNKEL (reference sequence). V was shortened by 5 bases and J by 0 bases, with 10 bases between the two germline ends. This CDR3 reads CASSWEGMNTEAFF. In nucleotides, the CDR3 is TGTGCCAGCAGCTGGGAGGGAATGAACACTGAAGCTTTCTTT.

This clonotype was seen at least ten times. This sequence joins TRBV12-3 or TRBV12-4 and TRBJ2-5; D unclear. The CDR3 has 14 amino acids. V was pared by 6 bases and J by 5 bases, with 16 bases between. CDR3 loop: CASRSEDKTETQYF. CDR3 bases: TGTGCCAGCAGGAGCGAGGATAAGACTGAGACCCAGTACTTC.

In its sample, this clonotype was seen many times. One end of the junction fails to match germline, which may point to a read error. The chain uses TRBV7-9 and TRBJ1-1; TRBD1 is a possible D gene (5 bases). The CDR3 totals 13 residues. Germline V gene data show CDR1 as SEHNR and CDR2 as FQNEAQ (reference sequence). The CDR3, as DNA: TGTGCCAGCAGCATAGCTGACCGGGGGGAAGCTTTCTTT. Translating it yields CASSIADRGEAFF.

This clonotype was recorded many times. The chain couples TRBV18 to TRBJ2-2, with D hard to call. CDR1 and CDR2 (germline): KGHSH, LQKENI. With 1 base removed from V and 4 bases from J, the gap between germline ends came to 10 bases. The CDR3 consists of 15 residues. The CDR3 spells CASSPLDAGTGELFF. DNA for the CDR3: TGTGCCAGCTCACCACTCGACGCAGGCACCGGGGAGCTGTTTTTT.

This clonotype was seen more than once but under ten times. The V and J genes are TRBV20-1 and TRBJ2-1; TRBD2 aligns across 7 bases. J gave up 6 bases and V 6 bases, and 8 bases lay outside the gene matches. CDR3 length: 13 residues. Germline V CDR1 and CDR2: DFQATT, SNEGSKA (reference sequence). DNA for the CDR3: TGCAGTGCCCACTACAGGACTAGCAATGAGCAGTTCTTC. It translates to CSAHYRTSNEQFF.

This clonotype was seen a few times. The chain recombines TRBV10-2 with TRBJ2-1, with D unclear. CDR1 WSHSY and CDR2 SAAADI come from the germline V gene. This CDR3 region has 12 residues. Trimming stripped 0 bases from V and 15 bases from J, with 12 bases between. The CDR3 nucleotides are TGCGCCAGCAGTGAGTCGCTGTGGGGATCGTTCTTC. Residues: CASSESLWGSFF.

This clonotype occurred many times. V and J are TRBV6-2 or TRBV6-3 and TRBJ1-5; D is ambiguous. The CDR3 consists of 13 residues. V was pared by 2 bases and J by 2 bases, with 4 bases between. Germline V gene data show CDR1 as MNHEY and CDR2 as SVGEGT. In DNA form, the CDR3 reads TGTGCCAGCAGTTACGGGGGCAATCAGCCCCAGCATTTT. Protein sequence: CASSYGGNQPQHF.

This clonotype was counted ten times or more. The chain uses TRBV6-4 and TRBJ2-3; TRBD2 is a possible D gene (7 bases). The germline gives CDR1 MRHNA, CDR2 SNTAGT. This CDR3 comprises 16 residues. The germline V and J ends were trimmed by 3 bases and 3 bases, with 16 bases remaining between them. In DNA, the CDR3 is TGTGCCAGCAGTGAGGGTCGGGGGGCCGGAACAGATACGCAGTATTTT. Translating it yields CASSEGRGAGTDTQYF.

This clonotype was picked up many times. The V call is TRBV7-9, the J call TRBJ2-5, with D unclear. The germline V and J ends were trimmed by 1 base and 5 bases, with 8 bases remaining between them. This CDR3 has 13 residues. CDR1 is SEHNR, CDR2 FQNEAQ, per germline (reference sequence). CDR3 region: CASSLEVEETQYF. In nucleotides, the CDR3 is TGTGCCAGCAGCTTAGAGGTAGAGGAGACCCAGTACTTC.

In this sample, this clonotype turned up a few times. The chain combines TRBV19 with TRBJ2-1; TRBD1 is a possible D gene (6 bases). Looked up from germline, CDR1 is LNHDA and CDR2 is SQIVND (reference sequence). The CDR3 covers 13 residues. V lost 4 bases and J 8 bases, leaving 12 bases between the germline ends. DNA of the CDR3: TGTGCCAGTAGTAGGCAGGGGTCGGATGAGCAGTTCTTC. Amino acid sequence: CASSRQGSDEQFF.

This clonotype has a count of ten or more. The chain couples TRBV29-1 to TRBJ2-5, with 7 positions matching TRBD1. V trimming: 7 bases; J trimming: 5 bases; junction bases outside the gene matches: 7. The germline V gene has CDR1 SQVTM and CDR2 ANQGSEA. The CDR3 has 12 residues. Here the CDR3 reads CSARGGGETQYF. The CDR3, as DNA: TGCAGCGCCCGAGGGGGCGGTGAGACCCAGTACTTC.

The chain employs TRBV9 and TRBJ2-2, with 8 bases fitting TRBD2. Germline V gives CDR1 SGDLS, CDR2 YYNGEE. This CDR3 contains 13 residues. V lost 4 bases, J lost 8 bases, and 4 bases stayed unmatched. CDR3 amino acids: CASSSRGGGELFF. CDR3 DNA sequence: TGTGCCAGCAGCTCCCGGGGGGGTGGGGAGCTGTTTTTT.

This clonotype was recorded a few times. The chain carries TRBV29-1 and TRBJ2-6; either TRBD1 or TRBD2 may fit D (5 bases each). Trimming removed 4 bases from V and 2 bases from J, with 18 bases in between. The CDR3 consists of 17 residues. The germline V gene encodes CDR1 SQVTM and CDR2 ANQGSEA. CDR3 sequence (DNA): TGCAGCGTTGGGGGGAAGGCCAACCCCGCTGGGGCCAACGTCCTGACTTTC. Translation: CSVGGKANPAGANVLTF.

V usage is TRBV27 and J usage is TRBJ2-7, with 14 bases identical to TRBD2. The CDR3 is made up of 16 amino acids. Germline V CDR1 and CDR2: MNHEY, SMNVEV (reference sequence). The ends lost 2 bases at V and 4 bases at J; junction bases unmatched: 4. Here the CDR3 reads CASSLPGLAGVYEQYF. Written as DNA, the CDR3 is TGTGCCAGCAGTTTACCGGGACTAGCGGGGGTTTACGAGCAGTACTTC.

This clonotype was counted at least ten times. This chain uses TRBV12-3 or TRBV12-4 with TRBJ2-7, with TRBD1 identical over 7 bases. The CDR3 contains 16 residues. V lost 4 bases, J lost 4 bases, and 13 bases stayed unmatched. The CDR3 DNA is TGTGCCAGCAGTTCCTATTCAGGTGACAGGGCATACGAGCAGTACTTC. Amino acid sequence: CASSSYSGDRAYEQYF.

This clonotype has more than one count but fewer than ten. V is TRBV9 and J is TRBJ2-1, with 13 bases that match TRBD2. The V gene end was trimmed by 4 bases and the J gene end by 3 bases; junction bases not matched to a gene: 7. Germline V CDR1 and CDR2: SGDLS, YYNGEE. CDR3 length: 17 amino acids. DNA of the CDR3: TGTGCCAGCAGCTTTCGGACTAGCGGGGGATTCTACAATGAGCAGTTCTTC. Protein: CASSFRTSGGFYNEQFF.

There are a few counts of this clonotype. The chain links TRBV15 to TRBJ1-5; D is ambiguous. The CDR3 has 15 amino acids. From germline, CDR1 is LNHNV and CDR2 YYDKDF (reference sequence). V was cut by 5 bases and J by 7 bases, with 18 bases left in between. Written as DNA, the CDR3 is TGTGCCACCAGCTCAAAGTCGCGGGTAGCGCAGCCCCAGCATTTT. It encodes CATSSKSRVAQPQHF.

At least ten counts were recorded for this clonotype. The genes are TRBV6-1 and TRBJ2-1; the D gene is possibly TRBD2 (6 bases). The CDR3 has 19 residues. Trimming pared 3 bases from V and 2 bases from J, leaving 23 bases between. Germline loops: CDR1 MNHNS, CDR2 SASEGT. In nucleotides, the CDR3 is TGTGCCAGCAGTGAGACCGATATGGGTCAGGGAGGCCCCTACAATGAGCAGTTCTTC. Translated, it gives CASSETDMGQGGPYNEQFF.

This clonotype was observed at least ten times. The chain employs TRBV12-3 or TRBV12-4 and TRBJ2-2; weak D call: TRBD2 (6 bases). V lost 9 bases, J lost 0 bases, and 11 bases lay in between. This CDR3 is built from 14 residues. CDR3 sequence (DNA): TGTGCCAGTGGGGAGGACCCGAACACCGGGGAGCTGTTTTTT. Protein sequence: CASGEDPNTGELFF.

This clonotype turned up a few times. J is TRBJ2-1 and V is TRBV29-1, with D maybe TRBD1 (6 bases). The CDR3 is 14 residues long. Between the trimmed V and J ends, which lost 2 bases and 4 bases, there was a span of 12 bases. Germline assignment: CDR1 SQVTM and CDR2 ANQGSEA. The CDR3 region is CSVELGTSYNEQFF. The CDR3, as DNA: TGCAGCGTTGAACTCGGGACAAGTTACAATGAGCAGTTCTTC.